This T cell receptor beta chain was obtained from a study of blood T cell repertoires in COVID-19. At the level of the study: Nucleic acid was either cDNA or gDNA, and it came from T cells, B-cell-depleted T cells, or PBMCs.

Participants' reported clinical history set cohort assignment. Symptom resolution, clearance, or two negative PCRs marked donors in Cohort 3 as recovered. This table comes from immunoSEQ multiplex PCR, and its TCRdb copy is limited to in-frame clones, with some not included. Of around 300,000 clones in the sample, 88% were seen once. The CDR3 runs 14 residues. The V gene's germline CDR1 is SGHTA and CDR2 FQGNSA. With V trimmed by 2 bases and J by 14 bases, 12 bases remained unmatched. Sequencing was performed on PBMCs or T cells enriched from blood (not recorded which). The genes are TRBV7-2 and TRBJ2-5; 9 bases align to TRBD2. The TCR originated in a woman aged 30 to 39 who had recovered from COVID-19. The CDR3 loop is CASSLLAGGPQNYF. The CDR3 nucleotides are TGTGCCAGCAGCTTACTCGCGGGAGGGCCCCAAAACTACTTC.